The 10 T cell receptor beta chains below all came from one sample that was sequenced in a study of blood T cells in healthy people across ages. With a J-beta primer mix and a sample-barcoded 5' primer, a second PCR ran about 7 to 12 cycles. TCRdb reanalysed the 5' RACE reads using MiXCR and keeps one entry per CDR3 protein. The sample includes more than 1 million distinct CDR3 sequences, 40% to 50% seen only once; the top ten take over 15%. Specimen: blood. These receptors came from a woman aged 55-70 years in good health.

This clonotype has only one observation. The chain employs TRBV3-1 and TRBJ2-1; no clear D. The assigned J gene may be wrong: the sequence end matches TRBJ2-7 better. CDR1 LGHDT and CDR2 YNNKEL come from the germline V gene (reference sequence). The CDR3 is 15 amino acids. CDR3 DNA: TGTGCCAGCAGCCAAGATGGTGCTTTATACAATGAGCAGTACTTC. Residues: CASSQDGALYNEQYF.

This clonotype has a handful of counts. The chain has TRBV29-1 and TRBJ2-7, with 7 bases matching TRBD1. CDR1 is SQVTM, CDR2 ANQGSEA, per germline. The CDR3 totals 17 residues. V was clipped by 0 bases and J by 2 bases; unmatched bases: 13. CDR3 nucleotide sequence: TGCAGCGTTGAAGAACCTTTCGGAAGGACAGGAACCTACGAGCAGTACTTC. Residues: CSVEEPFGRTGTYEQYF.

Notes on this clonotype: At one boundary the junction diverges from the germline segment, which might be a read error. CDR3 in DNA: TGTGCCTGTAGTGTAAACCGGGACGGAGCCTACGAGCAGTACTTC. Amino acid sequence: CACSVNRDGAYEQYF. The chain recombines TRBV19 with TRBJ2-7; D is tentatively TRBD1 or TRBD2 (5 bases each). Germline loops: CDR1 LNHDA, CDR2 SQIVND (reference sequence). The CDR3 runs to 15 residues.

The V and J genes are TRBV6-5 and TRBJ1-1; D gene unclear. The germline V gene encodes CDR1 MNHEY and CDR2 SVGAGI. The length of the CDR3 is 14 residues. Deletions cut 0 bases from V and 6 bases from J, with 11 bases between. Here the CDR3 reads CASSYSNGGSEAFF. The CDR3 DNA is TGTGCCAGCAGTTACTCGAATGGTGGGTCTGAAGCTTTCTTT.

This chain connects TRBV9 to TRBJ2-1; 9 bases agree with TRBD1. V lost 2 bases to trimming and J lost 8 bases; unmatched junction nucleotides: 8. The CDR3 contains 15 residues. The germline V gene encodes CDR1 SGDLS and CDR2 YYNGEE. CDR3 coding DNA: TGTGCCAGCAGCGTCGTAGGGACAGGGTTCGATGAGCAGTTCTTC. Translation: CASSVVGTGFDEQFF.

This rearrangement joins TRBV15 to TRBJ2-7; D remains unclear. Trimming took off 1 base at V and 2 bases at J, with 3 bases between the two ends. Germline V lookup: CDR1 LNHNV, CDR2 YYDKDF (reference sequence). The CDR3 totals 12 residues. The CDR3 DNA is TGTGCCACCAGCAGAGTCCCCTACGAGCAGTACTTC. It encodes CATSRVPYEQYF.

The rearrangement links TRBV20-1 to TRBJ2-1, with 11 bases fitting TRBD2. Germline CDR1 is DFQATT and CDR2 is SNEGSKA (reference sequence). Trimming cost V 3 bases and J 0 bases; bases outside gene matches: 7. This CDR3 is built from 17 residues. In nucleotides, the CDR3 is TGCAGTGCTAGCCCTACTAGCGGGAGAGGCTCCTACAATGAGCAGTTCTTC. This codes for CSASPTSGRGSYNEQFF.

The J gene is TRBJ2-4, the V gene TRBV5-1, with D possibly called TRBD1 or TRBD2 (7 bases each). Judging by the DNA end, TRBJ2-7 fits better; the J call may be wrong. This CDR3 has 16 residues. Germline V gives CDR1 SGHRS, CDR2 YFSETQ. The CDR3 DNA follows: TGCGCCAGCAGCTTGTCAGGGGGGGACTTCAGCTACGAGCAGTACTTC. This codes for CASSLSGGDFSYEQYF.

V is TRBV10-3 and J is TRBJ2-1; 11 bases are a match to TRBD2. Germline assignment: CDR1 ENHRY and CDR2 SYGVKD. V gave up 3 bases and J gave up 6 bases; unmatched junction bases: 1. This CDR3 has 14 amino acids. The CDR3 DNA reads as TGTGCCATCAGTGATGGGACTAGCGGCAATGAGCAGTTCTTC. This codes for CAISDGTSGNEQFF.

The genes are TRBV20-1 and TRBJ2-7, with 13 bases aligning to TRBD2. The CDR3 loop spans 16 amino acids. The J segment lost 0 bases and the V segment lost 0 bases, leaving 2 bases of the junction unmatched. CDR1 is DFQATT and CDR2 is SNEGSKA in the germline V gene (reference sequence). This CDR3 is CSARDGTSGVSYEQYF. The CDR3 DNA sequence: TGCAGTGCTAGAGATGGGACTAGCGGGGTCTCCTACGAGCAGTACTTC.